Below, 30 T cell receptor beta chains from the same sample are listed, as sequenced in a study of patients and donors after allogeneic stem cell transplantation. Each CDR3 protein is one row after TCRdb ran MiXCR on the RT-PCR reads. Of 150,000 to 200,000 distinct CDR3 sequences detected, approximately 30% appear once; the ten largest clones hold around 3.3%. The specimen sequenced was blood, either unsorted or a sorted T cell fraction (not recorded which). These receptor sequences come from a human donor who was either an allogeneic HSCT recipient or a stem cell or donor lymphocyte infusion donor (not recorded which). It is not recorded whose cells these are; they may come from a transplant donor.

The chain joins TRBV9 to TRBJ2-3; the D gene is possibly TRBD1 (6 bases). The CDR3 is 14 amino acids. Germline CDR1 and CDR2: SGDLS and YYNGEE. V dropped 1 base and J dropped 2 bases, with 8 bases sitting between them. The CDR3 sequence: CASSVQGLTDTQYF. As DNA, the CDR3 is TGTGCCAGCAGCGTACAGGGGCTCACAGATACGCAGTATTTT.

The gene calls are TRBV20-1 and TRBJ1-5; 7 bases fit TRBD1. Germline values: CDR1 DFQATT, CDR2 SNEGSKA (reference sequence). The V and J ends lost 6 bases and 1 base, in that order; junction bases with no gene match: 9. CDR3 length: 15 amino acids. The CDR3 DNA reads as TGCAGTGCGCAGAGGGACAGCCAGAGCAATCAGCCCCAGCATTTT. This encodes CSAQRDSQSNQPQHF.

This clonotype appeared many times. The junction shows a germline mismatch at one end, possibly a read error. The rearrangement uses TRBV5-1 and TRBJ2-2; D remains ambiguous. This CDR3 has 12 amino acids. Germline CDR1 SGHRS, CDR2 YFSETQ. CDR3 sequence: CASSSNTGELFF. The DNA of the CDR3 is TGTGCCAGCAGTTCGAACACCGGGGAGCTGTTTTTT.

The chain joins TRBV15 to TRBJ2-7, with 7 bases lining up with TRBD1. The ends lost 3 bases at V and 3 bases at J; junction bases unmatched: 11. CDR3 size: 16 residues. Germline CDR1 and CDR2: LNHNV and YYDKDF (reference sequence). CDR3 protein: CATSSSGQATYYEQYF. The CDR3, as DNA: TGTGCCACCAGCAGCTCTGGACAGGCGACCTACTACGAGCAGTACTTC.

The V call is TRBV3-1, the J call TRBJ2-7; the match to TRBD1 covers 10 bases. The V gene's germline CDR1 is LGHDT and CDR2 YNNKEL (reference sequence). After removal of 4 bases from V and 7 bases from J, the junction contained 10 bases not matched to a gene. The CDR3 totals 15 residues. DNA of the CDR3: TGTGCCAGCAGCCTGTCCGACAGGGGGCCGAGAGAGCAGTACTTC. This encodes CASSLSDRGPREQYF.

This clonotype was seen a handful of times. V is TRBV4-1 and J is TRBJ1-5; D uncertain. Trimming removed 3 bases at V and 6 bases at J, with 9 bases between. The CDR3 has 13 residues. Germline-derived CDR1 and CDR2 are MGHRA and YSYEKL. CDR3 DNA sequence: TGCGCCAGCAGCCATCAAGGTCGTCAGCCCCAGCATTTT. This gives the protein CASSHQGRQPQHF.

This clonotype appeared a few times. The V call is TRBV27, the J call TRBJ1-6, with D perhaps TRBD1 (6 bases). Trimming shortened V by 4 bases and J by 9 bases, and 16 bases separated the two germline ends. The germline V gene has CDR1 MNHEY and CDR2 SMNVEV (reference sequence). The CDR3 totals 15 residues. DNA of the CDR3: TGTGCCAGCAGTTGGGGGCCTCGCGTGACTTCACCCCTCCACTTT. It yields the protein CASSWGPRVTSPLHF.

This clonotype was observed a few times. The chain joins TRBV12-3 or TRBV12-4 to TRBJ1-2, with D uncertain. Trimming stripped 2 bases from V and 1 base from J, with 8 bases between. This CDR3 is 14 amino acids long. CDR3 loop: CASSLSESNYGYTF. In DNA, the CDR3 is TGTGCCAGCAGTTTATCGGAGAGTAACTATGGCTACACCTTC.

The rearrangement uses TRBV15 and TRBJ1-4; D not resolved. The V end lost 0 bases, the J end lost 8 bases, and 13 bases lay between the germline ends. The CDR3 is 15 residues long. Germline-derived CDR1 and CDR2 are LNHNV and YYDKDF (reference sequence). The CDR3, as DNA: TGTGCCACCAGCAGAGATACCGGGTCGAGGGAAAAACTGTTTTTT. It encodes CATSRDTGSREKLFF.

V gene TRBV5-1 combines with J gene TRBJ1-3; no clear D. CDR3 length: 15 amino acids. Trimming left V 4 bases short and J 4 bases short, with 15 bases between. CDR1 SGHRS and CDR2 YFSETQ come from the germline V gene. The CDR3 reads CASSPGPGVGNTIYF. The DNA for the CDR3 is TGCGCCAGCAGCCCCGGGCCTGGTGTAGGAAACACCATATATTTT.

The J gene is TRBJ2-7, the V gene TRBV29-1, with D tentatively TRBD2 (5 bases). V lost 7 bases, J lost 6 bases, and 13 bases lay in between. Germline values: CDR1 SQVTM, CDR2 ANQGSEA. The CDR3 is made up of 11 amino acids. CDR3 sequence reads: CSAEFGVEQYF. Here the CDR3 DNA reads TGCAGCGCTGAGTTCGGGGTCGAGCAGTACTTC.

This chain joins TRBV5-1 and TRBJ1-2, with D perhaps matching TRBD1 (6 bases). In germline, CDR1 is SGHRS, CDR2 YFSETQ. V was clipped by 5 bases and J by 3 bases, with 20 bases between them. There are 16 residues in the CDR3. This chain's CDR3 is CASSRTSRGTDYGYTF. CDR3 in DNA: TGCGCCAGCAGTCGGACCTCCAGGGGCACGGACTATGGCTACACCTTC. Variable domain in full (rest from reference TRBV5-1 and TRBJ1-2): KAGVTQTPRYLIKTRGQQVTLSCSPISGHRSVSWYQQTPGQGLQFLFEYFSETQRNKGNFPGRFSGRQFSNSRSEMNVSTLELGDSALYLCASSRTSRGTDYGYTFGSGTRLTVV.

The V call is TRBV15, the J call TRBJ2-1; D call uncertain. The CDR3 is 13 residues long. Germline-derived CDR1 and CDR2 are LNHNV and YYDKDF (reference sequence). V gave up 1 base and J gave up 5 bases, with 6 bases separating them. This CDR3 reads CATSRGIDNEQFF. In DNA form, the CDR3 reads TGTGCCACCAGCAGAGGAATCGACAATGAGCAGTTCTTC.

The chain employs TRBV6-5 and TRBJ2-5; D may be TRBD2 (7 bases). Deletions cut 4 bases from V and 0 bases from J, with 15 bases between. Germline assignment: CDR1 MNHEY and CDR2 SVGAGI. This CDR3 spans 16 amino acids. As DNA, the CDR3 is TGTGCCAGCAGTTGGGGGAGGGGGTCGTACCAAGAGACCCAGTACTTC. Amino acid sequence: CASSWGRGSYQETQYF.

The rearrangement links TRBV5-1 to TRBJ1-1; D is uncertain. Deletions cut 7 bases from V and 0 bases from J, with 10 bases between. Germline V gives CDR1 SGHRS, CDR2 YFSETQ. The CDR3 is made up of 13 amino acids. The CDR3 reads CASRNPLNTEAFF. The CDR3, as DNA: TGCGCCAGCCGAAATCCCCTGAACACTGAAGCTTTCTTT.

The CDR3 DNA follows: TGCGCCAGCAGCAAGGAAGGCCACGAGCAGTACTTC. Its protein is CASSKEGHEQYF. V is TRBV5-1 and J is TRBJ2-7; no reliable D call. The V end was cut by 4 bases, the J end by 5 bases, with 10 bases between. The length of the CDR3 is 12 residues. The germline V gene has CDR1 SGHRS and CDR2 YFSETQ.

V and J are TRBV11-2 and TRBJ2-2, with D unresolved. Germline CDR1 SGHAT, CDR2 FQNNGV. V dropped 1 base and J dropped 4 bases, with 13 bases sitting between them. This CDR3 has 16 amino acids. The CDR3, as DNA: TGTGCCAGCAGCTTAGGCTTTGGGCACCCCACCGGGGAGCTGTTTTTT. It codes for CASSLGFGHPTGELFF. Drawing the rest from reference TRBV11-2 and TRBJ2-2, the complete variable domain is EAGVAQSPRYKIIEKRQSVAFWCNPISGHATLYWYQQILGQGPKLLIQFQNNGVVDDSQLPKDRFSAERLKGVDSTLKIQPAKLEDSAVYLCASSLGFGHPTGELFFGEGSRLTVL.

This clonotype has more than one count but fewer than ten. J is TRBJ1-2 and V is TRBV5-1; perhaps TRBD1 as D (6 bases). V lost 0 bases and J lost 8, with 11 bases in between. Germline assignment: CDR1 SGHRS and CDR2 YFSETQ. CDR3 size: 13 residues. The CDR3 loop reads CASSLVQGEGYTF. The CDR3 DNA follows: TGCGCCAGCAGCTTGGTACAGGGCGAGGGCTACACCTTC.

This clonotype was seen at least ten times. The gene calls are TRBV7-9 and TRBJ1-5; TRBD1 might be the D (5 bases). CDR3 length: 14 amino acids. Germline-derived CDR1 and CDR2 are SEHNR and FQNEAQ (reference sequence). V was shortened by 8 bases and J by 6 bases, with 17 bases between the two germline ends. CDR3 residues: CASLNSGSGQPQHF. The CDR3 DNA reads TGTGCCAGCCTGAATTCAGGGAGTGGTCAGCCCCAGCATTTT.

This rearrangement joins TRBV20-1 to TRBJ1-5; 8 bases map to TRBD1. V gave up 4 bases and J gave up 0 bases; unmatched junction bases: 5. The CDR3 contains 15 residues. CDR1 is DFQATT and CDR2 is SNEGSKA in the germline V gene (reference sequence). As DNA, the CDR3 is TGCAGTGCTACAGGGGGCCCTTATAGCAATCAGCCCCAGCATTTT. Translation: CSATGGPYSNQPQHF.

This clonotype appeared a few times. The chain is built from TRBV10-3 and TRBJ2-7, with TRBD2 matching 11 bases. The CDR3 has 16 amino acids. Trimming removed 5 bases from V and 6 bases from J; junction bases left unmatched: 12. The germline CDR1 and CDR2 sequences are ENHRY and SYGVKD. The CDR3 DNA is TGTGCCATCAGTACGGGACTAGCGGCTTCCTACGGCGAGCAGTACTTC. It specifies CAISTGLAASYGEQYF.

The chain employs TRBV19 and TRBJ2-3, with D possibly matching TRBD2 (7 bases). Trimming took off 10 bases at V and 6 bases at J, with 14 bases between the two ends. The length of the CDR3 is 12 residues. CDR1 LNHDA and CDR2 SQIVND come from the germline V gene (reference sequence). CDR3 in DNA: TGTGCCACGTCCGCGGGGGCGGATACGCAGTATTTT. Encoded protein: CATSAGADTQYF.

Comment on this clonotype: The CDR3 end shows no conserved phenylalanine or tryptophan, and so a read error is likely. The chain carries TRBV5-1 and TRBJ2-2; unclear D gene. The germline V and J ends were trimmed by 3 bases and 0 bases, with 15 bases remaining between them. This CDR3 contains 17 residues. CDR1 is SGHRS and CDR2 is YFSETQ in the germline V gene. CDR3 DNA sequence: TGCGCCAGCAGCTGGCCCCCCCCACCCGCGAACACCGGGGAGCTGTTTTTG. It is translated as CASSWPPPPANTGELFL.

The V call is TRBV27, the J call TRBJ2-1, with D unresolved. Germline CDR1 and CDR2: MNHEY and SMNVEV (reference sequence). CDR3 size: 14 residues. The V end was cut by 4 bases, the J end by 6 bases, with 13 bases between. The DNA for the CDR3 is TGTGCCAGCAGTTCTATTTCAGCAGCCAATGAGCAGTTCTTC. Encoded protein: CASSSISAANEQFF.

This chain uses TRBV28 with TRBJ2-4, with a possible D match to TRBD2 (6 bases). The CDR3 runs to 16 residues. Per the germline V gene, CDR1 is MDHEN and CDR2 is SYDVKM. V gave up 3 bases and J gave up 8 bases, with 20 bases separating them. CDR3 nucleotides: TGTGCCAGCAGTTTCTATACTTCGGAGGGAAGCGACATTCAGTACTTC. It codes for CASSFYTSEGSDIQYF.

The rearrangement uses TRBV5-5 and TRBJ1-5; D is uncertain. The CDR3 extends over 13 amino acids. V was pared by 6 bases and J by 3 bases, with 10 bases between. Germline V gene lookup returns CDR1 SGHKS and CDR2 YYEKEE (reference sequence). CDR3 region: CASTRDFNQPQHF. The CDR3, as DNA: TGTGCCAGCACTCGGGATTTCAATCAGCCCCAGCATTTT.

This chain uses TRBV20-1 with TRBJ2-1; D is unresolved. CDR3 length: 15 residues. The V and J ends lost 0 bases and 4 bases respectively, with 13 bases between them. Germline assignment: CDR1 DFQATT and CDR2 SNEGSKA (reference sequence). CDR3 sequence: CSARDLRRLYNEQFF. The CDR3 DNA sequence: TGCAGTGCTAGAGATCTGAGGCGGTTGTACAATGAGCAGTTCTTC.

The chain couples TRBV6-2 or TRBV6-3 to TRBJ1-2; 8 bases are shared with TRBD1. Germline V lookup: CDR1 MNHEY, CDR2 SVGEGT. This CDR3 is built from 13 residues. The J segment lost 4 bases and the V segment lost 7 bases, leaving 5 bases of the junction unmatched. The DNA for the CDR3 is TGTGCCAGCAAGGAGACAGGGGTCTATGGCTACACCTTC. Its translation: CASKETGVYGYTF.

This clonotype has just a few counts. This rearrangement joins TRBV7-2 to TRBJ2-3; D not resolved. V was pared by 3 bases and J by 6 bases, with 10 bases between. Germline values: CDR1 SGHTA, CDR2 FQGNSA. The CDR3 consists of 13 residues. The CDR3 loop is CASSFRARDTQYF. The CDR3 bases are TGTGCCAGCAGCTTCCGAGCACGGGATACGCAGTATTTT.

This clonotype occurred a few times. One end of the junction varies from germline; a read error may be responsible. The chain carries TRBV5-1 and TRBJ2-7, with unresolved D. Looked up from germline, CDR1 is SGHRS and CDR2 is YFSETQ. CDR3 size: 14 residues. The CDR3 here is CASSSRSYSHEQYF. The CDR3 DNA reads TGCGCCAGCAGCTCAAGATCTTACTCCCACGAGCAGTACTTC.